One and the same sample provided the 31 T cell receptor beta chains below, sequenced in a study of T cells in Graves' hyperthyroidism and ophthalmopathy. Amplified TCR beta CDR3 regions derived from RNA transcripts. TCR CDR3 underwent first-round RT-PCR with the HTBI primer set. In TCRdb, the multiplex PCR reads were re-called with MiXCR into one record per CDR3 protein. The repertoire holds some 510,000 distinct CDR3 sequences, with around 46% as singletons. Source material: peripheral blood or thyroid tissue (not recorded which). Receptors were obtained from a woman under 30 with Graves' hyperthyroidism.

V and J are TRBV11-2 and TRBJ1-1; no reliable D call. The CDR3 loop spans 15 amino acids. CDR1 and CDR2 (germline): SGHAT, FQNNGV. The V end lost 3 bases, the J end lost 4 bases, and 15 bases lay between the germline ends. CDR3 residues: CASSFVRSKATEAFF. In DNA, the CDR3 is TGTGCCAGCAGCTTCGTTCGCTCGAAGGCCACTGAAGCTTTCTTT.

The genes are TRBV2 and TRBJ1-3; no firm D call. The CDR3 totals 16 residues. Germline V CDR1 and CDR2: SNHLY, FYNNEI. V dropped 5 bases and J dropped 0 bases, with 14 bases sitting between them. The CDR3 sequence: CASSYHPGYSGNTIYF. In DNA form, the CDR3 reads TGTGCCAGCAGTTACCACCCGGGGTACTCTGGAAACACCATATATTTT.

The J gene is TRBJ2-5, the V gene TRBV19; D may match TRBD1 or TRBD2 (5 bases each). V was shortened by 6 bases and J by 4 bases, with 9 bases between the two germline ends. Germline V gene data show CDR1 as LNHDA and CDR2 as SQIVND (reference sequence). The CDR3 spans 12 residues. CDR3: CASSQGPETQYF. In nucleotides, the CDR3 is TGTGCCAGTAGCCAGGGACCAGAGACCCAGTACTTC. The entire variable domain, with the rest obtained from reference TRBV19 and TRBJ2-5, is as follows: DGGITQSPKYLFRKEGQNVTLSCEQNLNHDAMYWYRQDPGQGLRLIYYSQIVNDFQKGDIAEGYSVSREKKESFPLTVTSAQKNPTAFYLCASSQGPETQYFGPGTRLLVL.

This clonotype was observed at least ten times. The gene calls are TRBV10-1 and TRBJ1-5; TRBD1 might be the D (5 bases). CDR3 length equals 15 residues. Trimming took 5 bases from V and 2 from J, leaving 13 bases between them. From germline, CDR1 is WNHNN and CDR2 SYGVQD (reference sequence). CDR3 coding DNA: TGCGCCAGCAGTCCATCAGGGTTGGGCAATCAGCCCCAGCATTTT. It translates to CASSPSGLGNQPQHF.

The chain carries TRBV4-3 and TRBJ2-5, with D perhaps matching TRBD1 (5 bases). This CDR3 is 14 amino acids long. Per the germline V gene, CDR1 is LGHNA and CDR2 is YSLEER. V was clipped by 2 bases and J by 3 bases, with 10 bases between them. The CDR3 nucleotides are TGCGCCAGCAGCCAAAACAGGCTGGAAGAGACCCAGTACTTC. Translating it yields CASSQNRLEETQYF.

The gene calls are TRBV20-1 and TRBJ2-5; TRBD1 matches 7 bases. Germline V gene lookup returns CDR1 DFQATT and CDR2 SNEGSKA (reference sequence). The trim removed 6 bases at V and 3 bases at J, leaving 10 bases unmatched. This CDR3 contains 14 residues. CDR3 loop: CSAVYRDREETQYF. The CDR3 DNA is TGCAGTGCCGTCTACCGTGACAGGGAAGAGACCCAGTACTTC.

The gene calls are TRBV5-1 and TRBJ2-5; 9 bases align to TRBD1. This CDR3 has 14 residues. J gave up 5 bases and V 0 bases, and 2 bases lay outside the gene matches. The germline V gene encodes CDR1 SGHRS and CDR2 YFSETQ. Here the CDR3 DNA reads TGCGCCAGCAGCTTGGATGGGACAGGGGAGACCCAGTACTTC. Translation gives CASSLDGTGETQYF.

The genes are TRBV7-7 and TRBJ2-2; no clear D. Trimming left V 0 bases short and J 5 bases short, with 10 bases between. CDR1 and CDR2 from the germline V gene are SSHAT and FNYEAQ (reference sequence). The CDR3 is 15 amino acids. The CDR3 here is CASSLAPLGTGELFF. As DNA, the CDR3 is TGTGCCAGCAGCTTAGCCCCACTGGGGACCGGGGAGCTGTTTTTT.

This clonotype has a count of ten or more. The chain combines TRBV24-1 with TRBJ1-2, with no clear D. Germline CDR1 KGHDR, CDR2 SFDVKD. V was pared by 7 bases and J by 11 bases, with 16 bases between. The CDR3 length is 12 residues. CDR3 DNA: TGTGCCACCAGCCCCGGGTCCGCGGGGTACACCTTC. It yields the protein CATSPGSAGYTF.

Turning to this clonotype: This could be a read error, since a much larger clone is one nucleotide away. V and J are TRBV24-1 and TRBJ1-1; the match to TRBD1 covers 8 bases. This CDR3 region has 14 residues. Germline V CDR1 and CDR2: KGHDR, SFDVKD. The CDR3 here is CATGDSGQAPEAFF. The CDR3 DNA reads TGTGCCACCGGTGATTCGGGACAGGCCCCTGAAGCTTTCTTT.

This clonotype has at least ten counts. The chain is built from TRBV6-6 and TRBJ1-5; TRBD1 matches at 8 bases. V shed 8 bases and J 6 bases; nucleotides not matched to a gene: 6. The CDR3 loop spans 13 amino acids. Germline CDR1 reads MNHNY; CDR2 reads SVGAGI (reference sequence). The CDR3 sequence is CASETGEAQPQHF. Written as DNA, the CDR3 is TGTGCCAGCGAGACAGGGGAAGCTCAGCCCCAGCATTTT.

This clonotype was seen a handful of times. CDR3: CAISRQGADEQYF. The CDR3 bases are TGTGCCATCAGTCGGCAGGGGGCGGACGAGCAGTACTTC. This sequence joins TRBV10-3 and TRBJ2-7; the match to TRBD1 covers 8 bases. Germline CDR1 reads ENHRY; CDR2 reads SYGVKD. This CDR3 region has 13 residues. V shed 5 bases, J shed 5 bases, and the junction held 5 bases outside the gene matches.

The rearrangement joins TRBV10-3 to TRBJ1-5; no reliable D call. This CDR3 region has 12 residues. Trimming took 9 bases from V and 3 from J, leaving 9 bases between them. Germline V gene sequence: CDR1 ENHRY, CDR2 SYGVKD. The chain's CDR3 is CAIKRDNQPQHF. In nucleotides, the CDR3 is TGTGCCATTAAACGGGACAATCAGCCCCAGCATTTT.

Comment on this clonotype: At one end, the junction sequence differs from germline, possibly due to a read error. The CDR3 nucleotides read TGTGCCATCAGTTACAGCAGGGTCCGCGAGCAGTACTTC. This gives the protein CAISYSRVREQYF. V usage is TRBV6-5 and J usage is TRBJ2-7; tentative D call: TRBD1 (5 bases). The CDR3 totals 13 residues. Germline V lookup: CDR1 MNHEY, CDR2 SVGAGI.

Ten or more counts support this clonotype. This sequence joins TRBV19 and TRBJ2-5; tentatively, D is TRBD1 or TRBD2 (5 bases each). V lost 7 bases to trimming and J lost 3 bases, with 15 bases between them. The CDR3 contains 14 residues. Per the germline V gene, CDR1 is LNHDA and CDR2 is SQIVND (reference sequence). DNA of the CDR3: TGTGCCAGTACCCCTGGGACCAGGAAAGAGACCCAGTACTTC. The encoded protein is CASTPGTRKETQYF.

The chain joins TRBV25-1 to TRBJ1-6; 9 bases line up with TRBD1. The trim removed 8 bases at V and 13 bases at J, leaving 6 bases unmatched. CDR1 is MGHDK, CDR2 SYGVNS, per germline. This CDR3 has 12 amino acids. The CDR3 spells CASRKQGAPLHF. The CDR3 bases are TGTGCCAGCCGGAAACAGGGGGCTCCCCTCCACTTT. The full variable domain, its missing parts supplied by reference TRBV25-1 and TRBJ1-6, is EADIYQTPRYLVIGTGKKITLECSQTMGHDKMYWYQQDPGMELHLIHYSYGVNSTEKGDLSSESTVSRIRTEHFPLTLESARPSHTSQYLCASRKQGAPLHFGNGTRLTVT.

The V call is TRBV25-1, the J call TRBJ1-6; D not resolved. The CDR3 sequence is 18 residues long. V lost 4 bases, J lost 2 bases, and 18 bases lay in between. Per the germline V gene, CDR1 is MGHDK and CDR2 is SYGVNS. This CDR3 is CASSARTTQRTYNSPLHF. CDR3 coding DNA: TGTGCCAGCAGTGCTAGAACGACCCAGAGGACCTATAATTCACCCCTCCACTTT.

Remarks on this clonotype: One junction end disagrees with the germline gene, perhaps due to a read error. The gene calls are TRBV11-1 and TRBJ2-3; 8 nucleotides match TRBD2. Germline V gives CDR1 SGHAT, CDR2 FQDESV (reference sequence). This CDR3 region has 17 residues. CDR3 region: CASSLVSAGGVPDTQCF. Here the CDR3 DNA reads TGTGCCAGCAGCTTAGTTTCGGCGGGAGGAGTCCCAGATACGCAGTGTTTT.

The chain joins TRBV20-1 to TRBJ1-2, with D possibly matching TRBD1 (5 bases). V was clipped by 6 bases and J by 0 bases, with 14 bases between them. The CDR3 sequence is 14 residues long. Germline CDR1 reads DFQATT; CDR2 reads SNEGSKA (reference sequence). CDR3 in amino acids: CSATGADSNYGYTF. CDR3 DNA sequence: TGCAGTGCGACTGGGGCAGACTCTAACTATGGCTACACCTTC.

This clonotype was detected many times. The chain links TRBV2 to TRBJ1-6, with D tentatively TRBD1 (5 bases). The CDR3 spans 13 residues. Germline V gene lookup returns CDR1 SNHLY and CDR2 FYNNEI. The V end lost 5 bases, the J end lost 7 bases, and 9 bases lay between the germline ends. CDR3 residues: CASSKQENSPLHF. Here the CDR3 DNA reads TGTGCCAGCAGTAAACAGGAGAATTCACCCCTCCACTTT.

As to this clonotype: This may stem from a read error, because a much larger clone lies one nucleotide away. The chain is built from TRBV7-2 and TRBJ1-6; a possible D gene is TRBD1 (6 bases). From germline, CDR1 is SGHTA and CDR2 FQGNSA. There are 16 residues in the CDR3. The CDR3 region is CASSRGDRDNRTPFHF. CDR3 DNA sequence: TGTGCCAGCAGCCGCGGGGATCGGGACAACCGGACACCCTTCCACTTT.

Remarks on this clonotype: A much larger clone lies a single base off, so this may be a read error. J is TRBJ1-5 and V is TRBV2; D is possibly TRBD1 (5 bases). Germline CDR1 and CDR2: SNHLY and FYNNEI. CDR3 length equals 15 residues. CDR3 sequence reads: CASSSYRSSSQPQHF. For the CDR3, the DNA is TGTGCCAGCAGTTCGTACAGGTCTAGCAGTCAGCCCCAGCATTTT.

The chain joins TRBV19 to TRBJ1-2, with D uncertain. This CDR3 is built from 11 residues. V lost 10 bases and J lost 6, with 12 bases in between. Germline lookup yields CDR1 LNHDA and CDR2 SQIVND (reference sequence). The CDR3 region is CATLFRDGYTF. CDR3 DNA: TGTGCCACCCTGTTCCGGGATGGCTACACCTTC.

This clonotype was seen more than once but under ten times. Compared with germline, one end of the junction differs, possibly owing to a read error. DNA for the CDR3: TGTGCCTGGACCAGGACAGGGATAAACACTGAAGCTTTCTTT. This translates into CAWTRTGINTEAFF. The chain carries TRBV29-1 and TRBJ1-1, with 8 bases lining up with TRBD1. Germline V gives CDR1 SQVTM, CDR2 ANQGSEA. The CDR3 contains 14 residues. The variable domain in full, with the rest retrieved from reference TRBV29-1 and TRBJ1-1, is SAVISQKPSRDICQRGTSLTIQCQVDSQVTMMFWYRQQPGQSLTLIATANQGSEATYESGFVIDKFPISRPNLTFSTLTVSNMSPEDSSIYLCAWTRTGINTEAFFGQGTRLTVV.

The chain has TRBV12-3 or TRBV12-4 and TRBJ2-7, with 12 bases that match TRBD2. V was clipped by 7 bases and J by 1 base; unmatched bases: 2. The CDR3 is 14 amino acids. CDR3 in amino acids: CASKTSGRSYEQYF. DNA of the CDR3: TGTGCCAGCAAAACTAGCGGGAGGTCCTACGAGCAGTACTTC.

The chain combines TRBV7-3 with TRBJ2-7; D perhaps matches TRBD2 (6 bases). Germline V CDR1 and CDR2: SGHTA, FQGTGA. The V gene lost 5 bases and the J gene lost 0 bases, with 14 bases spanning the gap. The CDR3 loop spans 15 amino acids. The CDR3 DNA is TGTGCCAGCAGCGCCTTTAGCGGTCCCTCCTACGAGCAGTACTTC. Translation gives CASSAFSGPSYEQYF.

This clonotype was picked up one time. This may be a read error: a much more frequent sequence differs by one nucleotide. The chain joins TRBV7-9 to TRBJ1-1; D possibly corresponds to TRBD1 (5 bases). Germline loops: CDR1 SEHNR, CDR2 FQNEAQ (reference sequence). The CDR3 has 12 residues. V lost 5 bases to trimming and J lost 12 bases, with 16 bases between them. CDR3 region: CASSQGVGWPFF. The CDR3 DNA reads as TGTGCCAGCAGCCAAGGGGTAGGGTGGCCTTTCTTT.

In this sample, this clonotype turned up a few times. The chain uses TRBV7-4 and TRBJ1-1, with D possibly matching TRBD1 (5 bases). Trimming cost V 5 bases and J 6 bases, with 10 bases left between them. The CDR3 sequence is 12 residues long. The V gene's germline CDR1 is SGHVT and CDR2 SQSDAQ. The CDR3 sequence is CASSNGGPEAFF. CDR3 coding DNA: TGTGCCAGCAGCAACGGGGGACCTGAAGCTTTCTTT.

This clonotype has a handful of counts. V and J are TRBV2 and TRBJ1-2; D not certain. Trimming cost V 6 bases and J 1 base, with 15 bases left between them. CDR1 is SNHLY and CDR2 is FYNNEI in the germline V gene. This CDR3 has 15 amino acids. CDR3 in DNA: TGTGCCAGCAGCCAAAGTCTCGGGAGTAACTATGGCTACACCTTC. Amino acid sequence: CASSQSLGSNYGYTF.

This clonotype was seen a few times. This chain uses TRBV19 with TRBJ1-1; perhaps TRBD1 as D (5 bases). Per germline, CDR1 LNHDA and CDR2 SQIVND (reference sequence). Trimming removed 5 bases at V and 5 bases at J, with 15 bases between. The CDR3 extends over 14 amino acids. The CDR3 nucleotides are TGTGCCAGTAGTGCCCGTAGGGGCGGGACTGAAGCTTTCTTT. Its translation is CASSARRGGTEAFF.

A word on this clonotype: It may be a read error: a sequence one base away is much more abundant. The rearrangement uses TRBV10-3 and TRBJ1-5; the D gene is possibly TRBD1 (5 bases). The length of the CDR3 is 15 residues. Germline lookup yields CDR1 ENHRY and CDR2 SYGVKD. In DNA form, the CDR3 reads TGTGCCACCGGGACGGACATAGATAGCAGTCAGCCCCAGCATTTT. This translates into CATGTDIDSSQPQHF.